This TCR beta chain was documented in a study of Tregs in tolerant kidney transplant recipients. Profiling relied on immunoSEQ multiplex PCR, and the TCRdb table lists in-frame clones only, not all of them. Its clone listing holds approximately 52,000 clones. As concerns this clone: The antigen remains undetermined. Read coverage stops 3 residues before the CDR3 terminus; the germline J gene supplies the remainder.

Germline loops: CDR1 DFQATT, CDR2 SNEGSKA (reference sequence). Unmatched junction bases numbered 18, after V lost 3 bases and J lost 4 bases. The CDR3 spans 18 residues. General observations from the study: Activated donor B cell expansion appeared to reveal the most relevant donor-specific TCRbeta repertoire.

This specimen consisted of CD4+ T cells from blood, obtained before the transplant. This chain links TRBV20-1 with TRBJ2-3, with 8 bases fitting TRBD2. The sequence derives from a human donor who received a combined kidney and bone marrow transplant. The part of the CDR3 DNA that was read is TGCAGTGCTAGGCCGTCGGGAGGGAGAGGGGATTATGCAGATACG. As protein: CSARPSGGRGDYADT. The entire CDR3 protein reads CSARPSGGRGDYADTQYF.